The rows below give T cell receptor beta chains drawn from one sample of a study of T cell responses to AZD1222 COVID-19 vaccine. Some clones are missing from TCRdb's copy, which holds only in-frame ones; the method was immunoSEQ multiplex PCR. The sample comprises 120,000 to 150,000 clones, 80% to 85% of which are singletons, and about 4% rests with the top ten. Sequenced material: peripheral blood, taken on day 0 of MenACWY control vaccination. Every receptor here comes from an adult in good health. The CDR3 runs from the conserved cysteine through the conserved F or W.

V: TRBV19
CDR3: CASSIDLAGGAYNEQFF

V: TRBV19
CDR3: CASSIGQGTNEKLFF

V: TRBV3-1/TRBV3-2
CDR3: CASSQGSGNTIYF

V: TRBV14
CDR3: CASSQRLVETQYF

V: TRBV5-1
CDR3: CASSAAGTPGAYNEQFF

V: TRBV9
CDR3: CASSATSRDQPQHF

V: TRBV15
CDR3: CATSSSPSSNQPQHF

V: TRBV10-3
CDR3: CAISEAEGQPQHF

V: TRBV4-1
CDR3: CASSLEGANSYNEQFF

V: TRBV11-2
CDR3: CASSLTRGGQDTQYF

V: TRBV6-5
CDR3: CASSLTGTAEETQYF

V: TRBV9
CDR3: CASSVGSLGASPLHF

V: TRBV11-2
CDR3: CASTVPGQGYEQYF

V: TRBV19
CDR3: CANAPGQGAGGYGYTF

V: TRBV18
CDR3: CASSPPWTGSGNTIYF

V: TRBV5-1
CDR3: CASSGAGGNEQFF

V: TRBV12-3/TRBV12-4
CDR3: CASKRTAQETQYF

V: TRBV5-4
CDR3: CASSLGLSDFTGELFF

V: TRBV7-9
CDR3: CASSRSGEDTQYF

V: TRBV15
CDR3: CATSRDKVAGELFF

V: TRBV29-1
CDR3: CSGTLAGGSTDTQYF

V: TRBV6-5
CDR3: CASKTGVGGYTF

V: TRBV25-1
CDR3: CASSNQRGHNEQFF

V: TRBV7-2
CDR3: CASKEGGAGSDTQYF

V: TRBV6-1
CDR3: CASSERWNTEAFF

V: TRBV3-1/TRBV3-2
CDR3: CASSSRQGAYGYTF

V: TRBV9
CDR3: CASSLRLAGGQETQYF

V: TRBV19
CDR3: CASSIIAGGAQNIQYF

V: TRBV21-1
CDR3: CASSNGPADRGTDTQYF

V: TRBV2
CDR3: CASSLATSGGPGNEQFF

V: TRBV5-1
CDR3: CASSLDTGTIRGTQYF

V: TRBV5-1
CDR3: CASSLRGDRVVTGELFF

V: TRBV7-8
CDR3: CASSAKRLASRETQYF

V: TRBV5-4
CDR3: CASSFVLAGAGELFF

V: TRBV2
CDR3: CASSENLRTGGAGTEAFF

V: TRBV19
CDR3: CASNVRVVGYGYTF

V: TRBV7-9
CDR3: CASRRQGRGYNEQFF

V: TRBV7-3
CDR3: CASSLEGISTDTQYF

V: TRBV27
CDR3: CASKHLLGQGHYGYTF

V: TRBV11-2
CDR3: CASSVVGGPNQPQHF

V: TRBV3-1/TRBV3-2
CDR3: CASSPGAGGIAGELFF

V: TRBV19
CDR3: CASSPQGVSYEQYF

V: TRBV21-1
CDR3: CASSTSTGENQPQHF

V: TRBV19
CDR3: CASKGVAAGNPYNEQFF

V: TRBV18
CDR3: CASSPRSGEAFF